Each of the 15 T cell receptor beta chains below was sequenced from the same sample in a study of T cells after yellow fever vaccination. TCRdb re-called the 5' RACE reads with MiXCR, one entry per CDR3 protein. The sample lists about 25,000 distinct CDR3 sequences; less than 3.5% were seen once. The input for sequencing was PBMCs, either bulk or a sorted T-cell subset (CD4+, CD8+, memory, or dextramer-sorted; not recorded which), taken 35 to 50 days after the first yellow fever vaccination. The source is a man between 18 and 35 years old who received the YFV17D yellow fever vaccine.

This clonotype was recorded many times. The V call is TRBV2, the J call TRBJ2-1; TRBD2 aligns across 7 bases. With V trimmed by 2 bases and J by 1 base, 2 bases remained unmatched. The germline V gene has CDR1 SNHLY and CDR2 FYNNEI. The CDR3 has 15 residues. The CDR3 DNA is TGTGCCAGCAGTGAACAGGGAGGGTCCTACAATGAGCAGTTCTTC. Translating it yields CASSEQGGSYNEQFF.

This clonotype was counted at least ten times. The chain recombines TRBV12-3 or TRBV12-4 with TRBJ1-5, with unresolved D. Trimming shortened V by 6 bases and J by 3 bases, and 12 bases separated the two germline ends. The CDR3 has 14 residues. The CDR3 loop reads CASSTSRINQPQHF. The CDR3 DNA reads TGTGCCAGCAGCACGTCACGGATCAATCAGCCCCAGCATTTT.

In its sample, this clonotype was seen many times. The chain recombines TRBV7-2 with TRBJ1-5; D is undetermined. From germline, CDR1 is SGHTA and CDR2 FQGNSA. Trimming cost V 4 bases and J 4 bases, with 11 bases left between them. The CDR3 is made up of 14 amino acids. The CDR3 region has the DNA TGTGCCAGCAGCTCCAGGTCGGGGAATCAGCCCCAGCATTTT. Residues: CASSSRSGNQPQHF. The whole variable domain, remainder taken from reference TRBV7-2 and TRBJ1-5, is GAGVSQSPSNKVTEKGKDVELRCDPISGHTALYWYRQSLGQGLEFLIYFQGNSAPDKSGLPSDRFSAERTGGSVSTLTIQRTQQEDSAVYLCASSSRSGNQPQHFGDGTRLSIL.

This clonotype was counted at least ten times. The chain joins TRBV5-1 to TRBJ2-1, with D perhaps matching TRBD1 (6 bases). Germline CDR1 SGHRS, CDR2 YFSETQ. The V gene lost 0 bases and the J gene lost 3 bases, with 10 bases spanning the gap. The CDR3 spans 15 residues. The CDR3 region is CASSLAADSYNEQFF. The DNA for the CDR3 is TGCGCCAGCAGCTTGGCAGCGGACAGCTACAATGAGCAGTTCTTC.

This clonotype came up many times. The chain joins TRBV5-1 to TRBJ1-3; 9 nucleotides line up with TRBD1. In germline, CDR1 is SGHRS, CDR2 YFSETQ. CDR3 size: 14 residues. Trimming cost V 3 bases and J 4 bases; bases outside gene matches: 2. The CDR3 DNA sequence: TGCGCCAGCAGCTGGACAGGGGCCGGAAACACCATATATTTT. Translation: CASSWTGAGNTIYF.

The table lists this clonotype with many counts. The J gene is TRBJ1-3, the V gene TRBV7-2; D is possibly TRBD1 (6 bases). There are 16 residues in the CDR3. Trimming took 1 base from V and 1 from J, leaving 11 bases between them. Germline-derived CDR1 and CDR2 are SGHTA and FQGNSA. In DNA, the CDR3 is TGTGCCAGCAGCTTAGGACAGGTTGCGTCTGGAAACACCATATATTTT. It codes for CASSLGQVASGNTIYF.

The table lists this clonotype with many counts. The genes are TRBV7-9 and TRBJ2-7, with 7 bases aligning to TRBD1. After removal of 5 bases from V and 2 bases from J, the junction contained 9 bases not matched to a gene. Germline assignment: CDR1 SEHNR and CDR2 FQNEAQ (reference sequence). The CDR3 extends over 15 amino acids. CDR3 region: CASSALDRDTYEQYF. CDR3 DNA: TGTGCCAGCAGCGCACTCGACAGGGACACCTACGAGCAGTACTTC.

This clonotype was counted many times. J is TRBJ1-2 and V is TRBV12-3 or TRBV12-4; D is unclear. V lost 3 bases, J lost 4 bases, and 21 bases lay in between. The CDR3 runs 17 residues. This CDR3 reads CASSFGFGQPTIYGYTF. The CDR3 coding sequence is TGTGCCAGCAGTTTTGGTTTCGGGCAGCCTACCATCTATGGCTACACCTTC.

This clonotype has ten or more counts. The J gene is TRBJ2-5, the V gene TRBV5-1; tentative D call: TRBD1 (5 bases). The CDR3 loop spans 15 amino acids. Trimming took off 2 bases at V and 2 bases at J, with 13 bases between the two ends. The germline V gene has CDR1 SGHRS and CDR2 YFSETQ. The CDR3 coding sequence is TGCGCCAGCAGCTTCCAGGGTATTGAACAAGAGACCCAGTACTTC. It codes for CASSFQGIEQETQYF. Full variable domain (rest looked up from reference TRBV5-1 and TRBJ2-5): KAGVTQTPRYLIKTRGQQVTLSCSPISGHRSVSWYQQTPGQGLQFLFEYFSETQRNKGNFPGRFSGRQFSNSRSEMNVSTLELGDSALYLCASSFQGIEQETQYFGPGTRLLVL.

This clonotype was seen many times. The chain employs TRBV7-2 and TRBJ1-2; 9 bases are shared with TRBD1. This CDR3 comprises 13 residues. Germline V gene data show CDR1 as SGHTA and CDR2 as FQGNSA. V trimming: 5 bases; J trimming: 8 bases; junction bases outside the gene matches: 6. DNA of the CDR3: TGTGCCAGCAGCCGGGGACAGGGAAGGGGCTACACCTTC. Residues: CASSRGQGRGYTF.

By sample share, this clonotype is medium-sized (0.01 to 0.1%). V usage is TRBV12-3 or TRBV12-4 and J usage is TRBJ1-5; D is perhaps TRBD1 (6 bases). The CDR3 runs 16 residues. Trimming removed 3 bases from V and 3 bases from J, with 15 bases in between. The CDR3 bases are TGTGCCAGCAGTTTCGGTGGTGGACAGTTCAATCAGCCCCAGCATTTT. Translated: CASSFGGGQFNQPQHF.

Ten or more counts support this clonotype. V usage is TRBV11-1 and J usage is TRBJ2-1; TRBD2 matches at 8 bases. The V gene end was trimmed by 4 bases and the J gene end by 2 bases; junction bases not matched to a gene: 4. Germline CDR1 SGHAT, CDR2 FQDESV (reference sequence). This CDR3 has 15 residues. In DNA, the CDR3 is TGTGCCAGCAGCTATACTAGCGGAACCTACAATGAGCAGTTCTTC. This gives the protein CASSYTSGTYNEQFF.

This clonotype was observed many times. The V gene is TRBV7-9, the J gene TRBJ1-2; a possible D gene is TRBD1 (5 bases). Trimming took 0 bases from V and 3 from J, leaving 8 bases between them. Germline V gives CDR1 SEHNR, CDR2 FQNEAQ (reference sequence). The CDR3 spans 14 residues. CDR3 DNA: TGTGCCAGCAGCTTAGCAATCAGGGACTATGGCTACACCTTC. Translated, it gives CASSLAIRDYGYTF.

At least ten counts were recorded for this clonotype. The chain employs TRBV28 and TRBJ2-7; no clear D. The V and J ends lost 6 bases and 2 bases respectively, with 14 bases between them. The germline gives CDR1 MDHEN, CDR2 SYDVKM. This CDR3 region has 14 residues. CDR3 in amino acids: CASRPPDSPYEQYV. CDR3 nucleotides: TGTGCCAGCAGACCCCCCGATAGTCCCTACGAGCAGTACGTC.

This clonotype was counted ten times or more. The rearrangement joins TRBV7-9 to TRBJ1-2, with TRBD1 as a possible D gene (5 bases). The CDR3 runs 13 residues. V dropped 1 base and J dropped 7 bases, with 10 bases sitting between them. The germline CDR1 and CDR2 sequences are SEHNR and FQNEAQ (reference sequence). The CDR3 spells CASSLGSGTGYTF. In nucleotides, the CDR3 is TGTGCCAGCAGCTTAGGGTCGGGGACTGGCTACACCTTC.